Presented here are 29 T cell receptor beta chains from one specimen sequenced in a study of blood T cell repertoires in COVID-19. Here immunoSEQ multiplex PCR was the method, and the copy in TCRdb shows in-frame clones only, minus some. The sample has some 220,000 clones; 84% are singletons. Sequencing input: peripheral blood. Every receptor here comes from a man aged 50 or older with acute or convalescent COVID-19.

This clone was counted once. The chain links TRBV6-6 to TRBJ2-3; TRBD2 aligns across 8 bases. This CDR3 has 16 amino acids. The J segment lost 3 bases and the V segment lost 5 bases, leaving 10 bases of the junction unmatched. Per the germline V gene, CDR1 is MNHNY and CDR2 is SVGAGI (reference sequence). The CDR3 region has the DNA TGTGCCAGCAGTCCCGGGACTAGGGTGCGGACAGATACGCAGTATTTT. Residues: CASSPGTRVRTDTQYF.

The chain has TRBV27 and TRBJ1-1; 11 bases align to TRBD1. With V trimmed by 4 bases and J by 4 bases, 5 bases remained unmatched. CDR3 length: 15 residues. The germline CDR1 and CDR2 sequences are MNHEY and SMNVEV (reference sequence). The CDR3 DNA follows: TGTGCCAGCAGTTCAACCGGGACAGGGGGCACTGAAGCTTTCTTT. This gives the protein CASSSTGTGGTEAFF.

This clone was counted a single time. The rearrangement uses TRBV30 and TRBJ2-2; 9 bases are a match to TRBD2. Germline loops: CDR1 GTSNPN, CDR2 SVGIG (reference sequence). V was pared by 3 bases and J by 1 base, with 0 bases of the junction left unmatched. CDR3 length: 14 amino acids. CDR3 region: CAWRTSGNTGELFF. In DNA, the CDR3 is TGTGCCTGGAGGACTAGCGGGAACACCGGGGAGCTGTTTTTT.

The chain joins TRBV3-1 (or the pseudogene TRBV3-2) to TRBJ1-6; 9 bases align to TRBD1. Germline V gives CDR1 LGHDT, CDR2 YNNKEL (reference sequence). This CDR3 spans 15 amino acids. The junction had 9 bases not matched to a gene; V was cut back by 6 bases and J by 9 bases. This CDR3 is CASSTGTGSGSPLHF. Written as DNA, the CDR3 is TGTGCCAGCAGTACCGGGACAGGGTCGGGTTCACCCCTCCACTTT.

This sequence joins TRBV10-3 and TRBJ2-3; 7 bases align to TRBD2. Germline V CDR1 and CDR2: ENHRY, SYGVKD. The CDR3 has 15 amino acids. V was pared by 2 bases and J by 6 bases, with 8 bases of the junction left unmatched. CDR3 in amino acids: CAISEPALGGDTQYF. The CDR3 region has the DNA TGTGCCATCAGTGAGCCGGCGCTGGGAGGGGATACGCAGTATTTT.

The chain uses TRBV19 and TRBJ1-4; D is possibly TRBD1 (5 bases). The ends were cut back, 6 bases at V and 5 bases at J, with 13 bases in the middle. This CDR3 has 14 residues. Per the germline V gene, CDR1 is LNHDA and CDR2 is SQIVND (reference sequence). In nucleotides, the CDR3 is TGTGCCAGTAGATCAGGGCCCGCAAATGAAAAACTGTTTTTT. This encodes CASRSGPANEKLFF.

V is TRBV6-5 and J is TRBJ2-7, with 8 bases matching TRBD2. V lost 7 bases and J lost 3; bases outside the gene matches: 11. CDR1 MNHEY and CDR2 SVGAGI come from the germline V gene. This CDR3 spans 15 amino acids. CDR3 sequence reads: CASNKAGDPLYEQYF. The CDR3 region has the DNA TGTGCCAGCAACAAAGCGGGGGACCCCCTCTACGAGCAGTACTTC.

This clone was seen just once. The chain links TRBV27 to TRBJ2-7; TRBD2 might be the D (5 bases). Trimming shortened V by 5 bases and J by 0 bases, and 8 bases separated the two germline ends. Germline V gives CDR1 MNHEY, CDR2 SMNVEV (reference sequence). The CDR3 has 13 amino acids. CDR3 DNA sequence: TGTGCCAGCAGTCGAGGGTTCTCCTACGAGCAGTACTTC. This sequence encodes CASSRGFSYEQYF.

The chain recombines TRBV5-1 with TRBJ1-1, with a weak D call TRBD1 (6 bases). This CDR3 spans 13 amino acids. Per germline, CDR1 SGHRS and CDR2 YFSETQ. V shed 8 bases and J shed 1 base, with 12 bases lying between them. CDR3 loop: CASHREPNTEAFF. CDR3 in DNA: TGCGCCAGTCACAGGGAACCGAACACTGAAGCTTTCTTT.

V is TRBV6-1 and J is TRBJ2-1; D might be TRBD2 (6 bases). V lost 1 base and J lost 13, with 17 bases in between. The CDR3 length is 14 residues. The germline gives CDR1 MNHNS, CDR2 SASEGT. The DNA for the CDR3 is TGTGCCAGCAGTGAAGGGGGACTGCCTGGGAGACAGTTCTTC. As protein: CASSEGGLPGRQFF.

The CDR3 DNA reads TGTGCCAGCTCACCACAGGGACTAGCGGGGAGCTCCTACGAGCAGTACTTC. As protein: CASSPQGLAGSSYEQYF. The V gene is TRBV18, the J gene TRBJ2-7; 13 bases match TRBD2. Per germline, CDR1 KGHSH and CDR2 LQKENI. The CDR3 extends over 17 amino acids. With 1 base clipped from V and 0 bases from J, the junction kept 3 bases outside the gene matches.

Comments on this clone: One junction end does not reproduce the germline sequence, and a read error may be involved. The gene calls are TRBV6-1 and TRBJ2-7, with TRBD1 identical over 9 bases. The length of the CDR3 is 15 residues. The germline CDR1 and CDR2 sequences are MNHNS and SASEGT. In DNA form, the CDR3 reads TGTGCCAGCAGAGAAGTGACAGGGGGTCGCTACGAGCAGTACTTC. This translates into CASREVTGGRYEQYF.

The chain's CDR3 is CASSLGSSGYEQYF. The CDR3 DNA follows: TGTGCCAGCAGCTTGGGCTCCTCCGGTTACGAGCAGTACTTC. The V and J genes are TRBV5-4 and TRBJ2-7; D is unclear. Trimming stripped 0 bases from V and 4 bases from J, with 11 bases between. The CDR3 is 14 residues long. Germline V gene lookup returns CDR1 SGHNT and CDR2 YYREEE (reference sequence).

V usage is TRBV7-9 and J usage is TRBJ2-7; 7 nucleotides line up with TRBD1. The V and J ends lost 4 bases and 2 bases, in that order; junction bases with no gene match: 5. The CDR3 runs to 14 residues. Germline assignment: CDR1 SEHNR and CDR2 FQNEAQ (reference sequence). CDR3 region: CASSSTGATYEQYF. The CDR3 DNA follows: TGTGCCAGCAGCTCTACAGGGGCCACCTACGAGCAGTACTTC.

The chain combines TRBV9 with TRBJ2-1, with D perhaps matching TRBD2 (6 bases). This CDR3 has 15 amino acids. V was cut by 3 bases and J by 4 bases, with 14 bases left in between. Per the germline V gene, CDR1 is SGDLS and CDR2 is YYNGEE. The CDR3 reads CASSATSSVYNEQFF. The CDR3, as DNA: TGTGCCAGCAGCGCGACTAGTTCCGTGTACAATGAGCAGTTCTTC.

The chain carries TRBV19 and TRBJ2-3; TRBD2 matches at 11 bases. This CDR3 is built from 18 residues. CDR1 and CDR2 (germline): LNHDA, SQIVND (reference sequence). Germline trimming cut 4 bases from V and 2 bases from J; bases unmatched to any gene: 11. The CDR3, as DNA: TGTGCCAGTAGTACGTTAGCGGGGGGGCCGAGAGACACAGATACGCAGTATTTT. Amino acids: CASSTLAGGPRDTDTQYF.

In its sample, this clone was seen once. This chain uses TRBV15 with TRBJ2-3; 7 bases are a match to TRBD2. The V and J ends lost 3 bases and 5 bases, in that order; junction bases with no gene match: 2. The CDR3 runs to 13 residues. Germline loops: CDR1 LNHNV, CDR2 YYDKDF (reference sequence). As DNA, the CDR3 is TGTGCCACCAGCAGGCGGGGGAAAGATACGCAGTATTTT. Encoded protein: CATSRRGKDTQYF. Based on the CDR3 plus reference TRBV15 and TRBJ2-3, the full variable domain is DAMVIQNPRYQVTQFGKPVTLSCSQTLNHNVMYWYQQKSSQAPKLLFHYYDKDFNNEADTPDNFQSRRPNTSFCFLDIRSPGLGDTAMYLCATSRRGKDTQYFGPGTRLTVL.

The V call is TRBV5-1, the J call TRBJ1-1; D gene unclear. The V gene lost 4 bases and the J gene lost 4 bases, with 14 bases spanning the gap. Germline CDR1 SGHRS, CDR2 YFSETQ. The CDR3 contains 14 residues. The CDR3: CASSISGVGTEAFF. For the CDR3, the DNA is TGCGCCAGCAGCATCTCCGGGGTAGGCACTGAAGCTTTCTTT. Full variable domain (rest looked up from reference TRBV5-1 and TRBJ1-1): KAGVTQTPRYLIKTRGQQVTLSCSPISGHRSVSWYQQTPGQGLQFLFEYFSETQRNKGNFPGRFSGRQFSNSRSEMNVSTLELGDSALYLCASSISGVGTEAFFGQGTRLTVV.

The V gene is TRBV10-3, the J gene TRBJ2-2; TRBD1 aligns across 7 bases. This CDR3 contains 15 residues. V shed 4 bases, J shed 5 bases, and the junction held 7 bases outside the gene matches. The germline V gene encodes CDR1 ENHRY and CDR2 SYGVKD. This CDR3 is CAISVQQQGTGELFF. The CDR3 DNA reads TGTGCCATCAGTGTCCAACAACAGGGGACCGGGGAGCTGTTTTTT.

The rearrangement links TRBV25-1 to TRBJ2-7; weak D call: TRBD2 (6 bases). In germline, CDR1 is MGHDK, CDR2 SYGVNS. V lost 2 bases and J 4 bases, leaving 9 bases between the germline ends. CDR3 length: 13 amino acids. Written as DNA, the CDR3 is TGTGCCAGCAGTGAACCGGGAGATTACGAGCAGTACTTC. Its protein product is CASSEPGDYEQYF.

The gene calls are TRBV18 and TRBJ1-2; TRBD1 might be the D (6 bases). In germline, CDR1 is KGHSH, CDR2 LQKENI. The CDR3 runs 15 residues. Trimming took 3 bases from V and 2 from J, leaving 13 bases between them. CDR3 protein: CASSPSRGINYGYTF. For the CDR3, the DNA is TGTGCCAGCTCACCTTCCAGGGGAATAAACTATGGCTACACCTTC.

The sample holds one count of this clone. The V gene is TRBV27, the J gene TRBJ1-1; D not resolved. V lost 5 bases and J lost 2, with 12 bases in between. The CDR3 loop spans 14 amino acids. Looked up from germline, CDR1 is MNHEY and CDR2 is SMNVEV (reference sequence). This chain's CDR3 is CASSPRQINTEAFF. CDR3 nucleotide sequence: TGTGCCAGCAGTCCGCGGCAGATCAACACTGAAGCTTTCTTT.

This clone has only a few counts. This rearrangement joins TRBV6-5 to TRBJ1-3; D gene ambiguous. Germline V CDR1 and CDR2: MNHEY, SVGAGI. The CDR3 spans 15 residues. V shed 2 bases and J shed 3 bases, with 11 bases lying between them. For the CDR3, the DNA is TGTGCCAGCAGTTACCGGGGTGCTCATGGAAACACCATATATTTT. It translates to CASSYRGAHGNTIYF.

The chain links TRBV5-1 to TRBJ2-3, with a possible D match to TRBD2 (5 bases). Germline lookup yields CDR1 SGHRS and CDR2 YFSETQ. The CDR3 has 13 residues. Trimming stripped 0 bases from V and 6 bases from J, with 8 bases between. CDR3 sequence: CASSLAIADTQYF. CDR3 DNA: TGCGCCAGCAGCTTGGCTATAGCGGATACGCAGTATTTT.

Here the CDR3 DNA reads TGTGCCAGTAGTATGCGAGGTTTGTACACTGAAGCTTTCTTT. Protein product: CASSMRGLYTEAFF. This chain joins TRBV19 and TRBJ1-1; no clear D. V gave up 3 bases and J gave up 3 bases, with 11 bases separating them. The CDR3 covers 14 residues. The germline V gene encodes CDR1 LNHDA and CDR2 SQIVND (reference sequence). The complete variable domain, with remaining parts taken from reference TRBV19 and TRBJ1-1, reads DGGITQSPKYLFRKEGQNVTLSCEQNLNHDAMYWYRQDPGQGLRLIYYSQIVNDFQKGDIAEGYSVSREKKESFPLTVTSAQKNPTAFYLCASSMRGLYTEAFFGQGTRLTVV.

This clone appeared once. This chain joins TRBV4-2 and TRBJ2-7; 10 bases are a match to TRBD2. Germline CDR1 is LGHNA and CDR2 is YNFKEQ. The junction had 5 bases not matched to a gene; V was cut back by 0 bases and J by 6 bases. The CDR3 covers 15 residues. CDR3 DNA: TGTGCCAGCAGCCAAGATAGAGCGGGAGGGGGCGAGCAGTACTTC. Amino acid sequence: CASSQDRAGGGEQYF.

V is TRBV7-3 and J is TRBJ2-5, with 8 bases that match TRBD2. Losses at the gene ends were 5 bases for V and 1 base for J; bases not matched to a gene: 3. Per the germline V gene, CDR1 is SGHTA and CDR2 is FQGTGA. CDR3 length: 14 residues. The CDR3 DNA follows: TGTGCCAGCAGCCGCGGGGGGACCCAAGAGACCCAGTACTTC. Its translation is CASSRGGTQETQYF.

The chain is built from TRBV7-2 and TRBJ1-2; tentative D call: TRBD1 (6 bases). V was shortened by 5 bases and J by 8 bases, with 18 bases between the two germline ends. This CDR3 has 14 residues. Germline V CDR1 and CDR2: SGHTA, FQGNSA. DNA for the CDR3: TGTGCCAGCAGCCCCCGGGACAAGGGTTGGGGCTACACCTTC. Protein sequence: CASSPRDKGWGYTF.

For this clone: An end of the junction does not agree with germline; a read error may underlie this. This chain connects TRBV12-3 or TRBV12-4 to TRBJ2-1, with D hard to call. The CDR3 extends over 12 amino acids. In nucleotides, the CDR3 is TGTGCCAGCAGTACAACCCTCAATGAACAGTTCTTC. This gives the protein CASSTTLNEQFF.